This is a list of T cell receptor beta chains from one sample in a study of cytomegalovirus exposure and HLA in healthy donors. The repertoire was sequenced with immunoSEQ multiplex PCR; TCRdb's copy has only in-frame clones and lacks some. The sample holds approximately 220,000 clones, around nine tenths seen once. Input material: PBMCs. Every receptor here comes from a woman younger than 35 in good health and CMV-seronegative. The CDR3 runs from the conserved cysteine through the conserved F or W. Fields, in order: D gene, J gene, clone size, V gene, CDR3 protein, CDR3 DNA. The D gene is left open where the match is weak. Clone sizes are given selectively: once, few, many, or a class where the clone is expanded.

TRBD1	TRBJ1-2	.	TRBV4-1	CASSQMPADRGLRYTF	TGCGCCAGCAGCCAAATGCCGGCGGACAGGGGTTTACGCTACACCTTC
.	TRBJ1-1	.	TRBV19	CASSFQGYNTEAFF	TGTGCCAGTAGTTTTCAGGGATACAACACTGAAGCTTTCTTT
TRBD2	TRBJ2-2	.	TRBV11-3	CASSQRGGTSGTGELFF	TGTGCCAGCAGCCAGCGGGGAGGGACTAGCGGAACCGGGGAGCTGTTTTTT
.	TRBJ2-3	.	TRBV5-1	CASRVGGTDTQYF	TGCGCCAGCCGAGTCGGAGGCACAGATACGCAGTATTTT
TRBD2	TRBJ2-7	.	TRBV9	CASSPITMGLAAYEQYF	TGTGCCAGCAGCCCCATCACCATGGGACTAGCGGCCTACGAGCAGTACTTC
.	TRBJ1-1	.	TRBV7-3	CASSLSEGTEAFF	TGTGCCAGCAGCTTAAGTGAGGGTACTGAAGCTTTCTTT
.	TRBJ2-7	.	TRBV7-2	CASSLGATEQYF	TGTGCCAGCAGCTTAGGGGCTACCGAGCAGTACTTC
TRBD1	TRBJ2-7	.	TRBV5-1	CASSPDRGRAYEQYF	TGCGCCAGCAGCCCGGACAGGGGAAGAGCCTACGAGCAGTACTTC
TRBD2	TRBJ2-1	.	TRBV6-1	CATRTSGSRGNEQFF	TGTGCCACCCGGACTAGCGGGAGTAGGGGCAATGAGCAGTTCTTC
.	TRBJ1-1	.	TRBV25-1	CASSRQTGSEAFF	TGTGCCAGCAGTCGGCAGACTGGCTCTGAAGCTTTCTTT
.	TRBJ2-7	.	TRBV5-1	CASSLGLARISYEQYF	TGCGCCAGCAGCTTGGGCTTAGCGCGTATCTCCTACGAGCAGTACTTC
.	TRBJ2-7	many	TRBV4-2	CASSPTRGAREQYF	TGTGCCAGCAGCCCCACTCGGGGGGCGAGAGAGCAGTACTTC
TRBD1	TRBJ2-7	.	TRBV29-1	CSVRPGQGTYEQYF	TGCAGCGTTCGACCGGGACAGGGGACCTACGAGCAGTACTTC
.	TRBJ2-2	.	TRBV7-9	CASSLWGPNTGELFF	TGTGCCAGCAGCTTATGGGGCCCGAACACCGGGGAGCTGTTTTTT
TRBD1	TRBJ2-5	.	TRBV5-4	CASSLQGAPRTQYF	TGTGCCAGCAGCTTGCAGGGGGCCCCCAGGACCCAGTACTTC
TRBD1	TRBJ2-2	.	TRBV7-9	CASSLGPGTGPTGELFF	TGTGCCAGCAGCTTAGGTCCAGGGACAGGGCCCACCGGGGAGCTGTTTTTT
.	TRBJ1-1	.	TRBV5-1	CASSLGATMNTEAFF	TGCGCCAGCAGCTTGGGTGCGACAATGAACACTGAAGCTTTCTTT
TRBD1	TRBJ2-3	once	TRBV19	CASSGTKQGATDTQYF	TGTGCCAGTAGTGGAACGAAACAGGGGGCAACAGATACGCAGTATTTT
.	TRBJ1-6	.	TRBV6-1	CAISGAPGNSPLHF	TGTGCCATCTCAGGAGCTCCGGGGAATTCACCCCTCCACTTT
TRBD2	TRBJ2-4	.	TRBV6-1	CASSESQGTSVTLAKNIQYF	TGTGCCAGCAGTGAATCCCAAGGGACTAGCGTAACCTTGGCCAAAAACATTCAGTACTTC
TRBD2	TRBJ2-7	.	TRBV15	CATSRAGGGIYEQYF	TGTGCCACCAGCAGAGCCGGGGGAGGGATTTACGAGCAGTACTTC
.	TRBJ2-1	.	TRBV27	CASSFGSHSGGYNEQFF	TGTGCCAGCAGTTTTGGGTCCCACTCCGGGGGATACAATGAGCAGTTCTTC
TRBD2	TRBJ2-1	.	TRBV4-1	CASSPSGGAYNEQFF	TGCGCCAGCAGCCCTAGCGGGGGAGCCTACAATGAGCAGTTCTTC
.	TRBJ1-3	.	TRBV11-2	CASSPVLSGNTIYF	TGTGCCAGCAGCCCTGTACTCTCTGGAAACACCATATATTTT
TRBD2	TRBJ2-7	.	TRBV7-9	CASSSDYSGRIYEQYF	TGTGCCAGCAGCTCAGATTATAGCGGGAGGATTTACGAGCAGTACTTC
.	TRBJ1-2	.	TRBV28	CASSLPFARGYTF	TGTGCCAGCAGTTTACCTTTTGCCCGGGGCTACACCTTC
.	TRBJ1-1	.	TRBV27	CASSLLGTGFGTEAFF	TGTGCCAGCAGTTTATTAGGCACAGGGTTTGGAACTGAAGCTTTCTTT
TRBD2	TRBJ2-1	.	TRBV27	CASREAGGVYNEQFF	TGTGCCAGCAGGGAAGCGGGAGGGGTCTACAATGAGCAGTTCTTC
TRBD2	TRBJ2-3	.	TRBV2	CASRRLAAPTDTQYF	TGTGCCAGCCGTCGACTAGCGGCACCCACAGATACGCAGTATTTT
.	TRBJ1-5	.	TRBV6-6	CASSYSGETNQPQHF	TGTGCCAGCAGTTACTCCGGGGAGACCAATCAGCCCCAGCATTTT
.	TRBJ2-5	.	TRBV2	CASSEDEDSEETQYF	TGTGCCAGCAGTGAAGACGAAGACAGTGAGGAGACCCAGTACTTC
.	TRBJ1-4	once	TRBV6-6	CASRVKNRAEKLFF	TGTGCGAGCAGGGTTAAGAACAGGGCTGAAAAACTGTTTTTT
.	TRBJ1-1	.	TRBV7-2	CASSLYGNTEAFF	TGTGCCAGCAGCTTATACGGGAACACTGAAGCTTTCTTT
TRBD2	TRBJ2-1	.	TRBV6-6	CASSLTSARNEQFF	TGTGCCAGCAGTTTGACTAGCGCGCGCAATGAGCAGTTCTTC
.	TRBJ1-2	.	TRBV10-3	CAISESAGVTYGYTF	TGTGCCATCAGTGAGTCTGCCGGGGTAACCTATGGCTACACCTTC
.	TRBJ1-5	.	TRBV30	CAWSDSGVGPQHF	TGTGCCTGGAGTGACTCAGGGGTCGGGCCCCAGCATTTT
TRBD2	TRBJ2-7	.	TRBV29-1	CSASGLAGEEQYF	TGCAGCGCCTCGGGACTAGCGGGAGAGGAGCAGTACTTC
.	TRBJ2-3	.	TRBV5-1	CASSLDMTAIYTQYF	TGCGCCAGCAGCTTGGACATGACAGCGATCTATACGCAGTATTTT
TRBD2	TRBJ2-1	.	TRBV4-2	CASSPEAGFYNEQFF	TGTGCCAGCAGCCCAGAAGCGGGATTCTACAATGAGCAGTTCTTC
.	TRBJ1-1	once	TRBV6-1	CASDPLEQGNTEAFF	TGTGCCAGCGACCCTTTGGAACAGGGGAACACTGAAGCTTTCTTT
TRBD1	TRBJ1-2	.	TRBV27	CASGYRTGYGYTF	TGTGCCAGCGGGTATCGGACAGGTTATGGCTACACCTTC
TRBD1	TRBJ1-1	.	TRBV29-1	CSVMDRDTEAFF	TGCAGCGTGATGGACAGGGACACTGAAGCTTTCTTT
TRBD2	TRBJ2-1	.	TRBV29-1	CSVEGSGSAGEQFF	TGCAGCGTTGAAGGTAGCGGGAGCGCTGGTGAGCAGTTCTTC
.	TRBJ2-7	.	TRBV12-2	CASRLTRGQRGTRPYEQYF	TGTGCAAGTCGCTTAACCCGGGGACAGCGCGGCACTCGCCCATACGAGCAGTACTTC
TRBD1	TRBJ1-2	.	TRBV9	CASSPEGQGWYGYTF	TGTGCCAGCAGCCCAGAGGGACAGGGATGGTATGGCTACACCTTC
.	TRBJ2-7	once	TRBV30	CAWSHQGYEQYF	TGTGCCTGGAGTCATCAGGGCTACGAGCAGTACTTC
TRBD1	TRBJ2-3	.	TRBV10-3	CAIRDREKSTDTQYF	TGTGCCATCAGGGACAGGGAGAAGTCGACAGATACGCAGTATTTT